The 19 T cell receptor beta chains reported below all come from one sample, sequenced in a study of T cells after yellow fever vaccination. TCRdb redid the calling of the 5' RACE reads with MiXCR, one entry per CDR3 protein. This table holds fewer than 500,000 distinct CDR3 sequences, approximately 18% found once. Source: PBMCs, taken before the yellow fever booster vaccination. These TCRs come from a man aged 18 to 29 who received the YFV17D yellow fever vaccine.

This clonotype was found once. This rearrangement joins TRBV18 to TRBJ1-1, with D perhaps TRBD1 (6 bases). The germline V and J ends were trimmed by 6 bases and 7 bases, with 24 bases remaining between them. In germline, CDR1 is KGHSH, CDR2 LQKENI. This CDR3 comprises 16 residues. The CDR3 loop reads CASSPDRRGPGGEAFF. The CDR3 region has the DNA TGTGCCAGCTCCCCCGACAGGAGGGGACCGGGGGGTGAAGCTTTCTTT.

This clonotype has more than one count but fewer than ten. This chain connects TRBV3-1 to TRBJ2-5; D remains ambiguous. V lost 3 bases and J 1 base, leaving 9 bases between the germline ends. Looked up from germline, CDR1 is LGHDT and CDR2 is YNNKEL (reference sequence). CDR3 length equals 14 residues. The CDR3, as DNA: TGTGCCAGCAGCCATTTGGCAATCCAAGAGACCCAGTACTTC. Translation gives CASSHLAIQETQYF.

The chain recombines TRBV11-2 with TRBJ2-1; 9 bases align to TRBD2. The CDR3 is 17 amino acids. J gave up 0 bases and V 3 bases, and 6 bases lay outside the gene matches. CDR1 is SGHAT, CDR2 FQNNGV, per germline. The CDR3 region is CASSLGRGGSSYNEQFF. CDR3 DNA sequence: TGTGCCAGCAGCTTGGGGCGGGGGGGCTCCTCCTACAATGAGCAGTTCTTC.

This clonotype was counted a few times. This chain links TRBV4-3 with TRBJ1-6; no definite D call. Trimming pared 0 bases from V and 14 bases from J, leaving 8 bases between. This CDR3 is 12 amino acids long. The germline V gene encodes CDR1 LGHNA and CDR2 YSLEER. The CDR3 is CASSQDWKALHF. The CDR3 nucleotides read TGCGCCAGCAGCCAAGACTGGAAGGCCCTCCACTTT.

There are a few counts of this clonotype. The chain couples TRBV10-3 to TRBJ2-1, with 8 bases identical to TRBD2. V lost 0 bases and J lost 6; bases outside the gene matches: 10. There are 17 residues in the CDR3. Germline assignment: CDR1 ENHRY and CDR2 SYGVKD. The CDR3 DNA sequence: TGTGCCATCAGTGAGTCGTCAGGACTAGCAGCTGTCAATGAGCAGTTCTTC. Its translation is CAISESSGLAAVNEQFF.

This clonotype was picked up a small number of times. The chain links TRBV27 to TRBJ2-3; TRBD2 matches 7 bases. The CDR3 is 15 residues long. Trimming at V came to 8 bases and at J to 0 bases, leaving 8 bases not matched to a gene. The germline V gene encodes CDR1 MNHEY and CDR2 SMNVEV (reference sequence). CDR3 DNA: TGTGCCAGCTCCGCCAGGGAGGGAAGCACAGATACGCAGTATTTT. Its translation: CASSAREGSTDTQYF.

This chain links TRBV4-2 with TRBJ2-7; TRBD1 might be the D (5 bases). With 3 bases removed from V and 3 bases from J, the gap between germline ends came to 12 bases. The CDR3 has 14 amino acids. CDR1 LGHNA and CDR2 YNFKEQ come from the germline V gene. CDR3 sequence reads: CASSQTDPGYEQYF. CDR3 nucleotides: TGTGCCAGCAGCCAGACAGACCCCGGCTACGAGCAGTACTTC.

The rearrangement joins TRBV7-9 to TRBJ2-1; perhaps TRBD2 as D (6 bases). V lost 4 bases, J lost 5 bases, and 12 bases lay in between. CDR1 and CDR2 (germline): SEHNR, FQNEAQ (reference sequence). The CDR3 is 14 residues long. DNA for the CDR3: TGTGCCAGCAGCTCCCCGACGGGAGACAATGAGCAGTTCTTC. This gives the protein CASSSPTGDNEQFF. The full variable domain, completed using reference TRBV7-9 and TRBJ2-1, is DTGVSQNPRHKITKRGQNVTFRCDPISEHNRLYWYRQTLGQGPEFLTYFQNEAQLEKSRLLSDRFSAERPKGSFSTLEIQRTEQGDSAMYLCASSSPTGDNEQFFGPGTRLTVL.

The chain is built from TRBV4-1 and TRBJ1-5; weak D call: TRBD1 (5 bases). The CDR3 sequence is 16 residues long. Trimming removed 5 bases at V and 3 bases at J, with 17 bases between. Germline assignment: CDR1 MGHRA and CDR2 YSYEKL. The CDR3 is CASSSKGDGSNQPQHF. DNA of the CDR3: TGCGCCAGCAGCTCCAAAGGGGACGGATCCAATCAGCCCCAGCATTTT.

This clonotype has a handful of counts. CDR3 protein: CASSLGMTADGYTF. The CDR3 DNA is TGTGCCAGCAGCTTAGGTATGACAGCAGATGGCTACACCTTC. This sequence joins TRBV7-9 and TRBJ1-2; possible D gene TRBD1, 5 bases. CDR1 is SEHNR, CDR2 FQNEAQ, per germline (reference sequence). The CDR3 extends over 14 amino acids. Trimming took 1 base from V and 6 from J, leaving 12 bases between them.

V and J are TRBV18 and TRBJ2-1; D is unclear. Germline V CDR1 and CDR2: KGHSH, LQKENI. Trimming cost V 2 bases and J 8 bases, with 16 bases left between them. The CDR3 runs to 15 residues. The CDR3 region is CASSPYYDHGDEQFF. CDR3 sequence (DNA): TGTGCCAGCTCACCATACTATGACCATGGCGATGAGCAGTTCTTC.

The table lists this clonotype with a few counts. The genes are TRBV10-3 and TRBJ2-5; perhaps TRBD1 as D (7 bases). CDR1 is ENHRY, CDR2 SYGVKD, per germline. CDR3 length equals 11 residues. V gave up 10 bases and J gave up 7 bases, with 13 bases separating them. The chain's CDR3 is CASEQGGTQYF. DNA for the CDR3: TGTGCCAGTGAGCAGGGGGGGACCCAGTACTTC.

CDR3 sequence reads: CASSFNRGNSPLHF. The DNA of the CDR3 is TGTGCCAGCAGTTTTAACAGGGGTAATTCACCCCTCCACTTT. The rearrangement joins TRBV27 to TRBJ1-6, with 7 nucleotides matching TRBD1. Germline V gene sequence: CDR1 MNHEY, CDR2 SMNVEV (reference sequence). After removal of 3 bases from V and 6 bases from J, the junction contained 2 bases not matched to a gene. The length of the CDR3 is 14 residues.

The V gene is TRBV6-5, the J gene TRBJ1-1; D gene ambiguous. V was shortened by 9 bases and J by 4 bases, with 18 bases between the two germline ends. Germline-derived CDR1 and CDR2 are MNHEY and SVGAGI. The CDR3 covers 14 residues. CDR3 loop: CASYYPGRGTEAFF. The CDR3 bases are TGTGCCAGTTACTACCCCGGTCGGGGCACTGAAGCTTTCTTT.

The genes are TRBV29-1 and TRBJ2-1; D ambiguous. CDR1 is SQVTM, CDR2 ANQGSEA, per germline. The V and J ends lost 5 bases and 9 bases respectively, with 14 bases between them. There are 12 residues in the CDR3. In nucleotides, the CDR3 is TGCAGCGTTTCCCCCAGAGAGCGTGAGCAGTTCTTC. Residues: CSVSPREREQFF.

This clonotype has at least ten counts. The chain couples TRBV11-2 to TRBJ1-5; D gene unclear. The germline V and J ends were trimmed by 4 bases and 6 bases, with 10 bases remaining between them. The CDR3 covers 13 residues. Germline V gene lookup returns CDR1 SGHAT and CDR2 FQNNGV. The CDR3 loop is CASSSDGFQPQHF. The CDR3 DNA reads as TGTGCCAGCAGCTCCGACGGGTTTCAGCCCCAGCATTTT.

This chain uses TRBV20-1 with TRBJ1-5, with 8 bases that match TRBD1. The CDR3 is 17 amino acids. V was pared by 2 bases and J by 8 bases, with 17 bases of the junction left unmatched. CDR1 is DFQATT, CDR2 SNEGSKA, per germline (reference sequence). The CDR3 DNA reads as TGCAGTGCTAGACTGCCAGGGGGCAACCTTGGCCCGGAGCCCCAGCATTTT. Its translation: CSARLPGGNLGPEPQHF.

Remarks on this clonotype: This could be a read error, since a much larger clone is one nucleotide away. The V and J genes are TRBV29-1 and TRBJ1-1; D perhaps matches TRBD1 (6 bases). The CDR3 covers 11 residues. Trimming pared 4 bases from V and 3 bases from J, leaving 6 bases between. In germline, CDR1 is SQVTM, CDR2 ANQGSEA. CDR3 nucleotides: TGCAGCGTTGCAGGGGACACTGAAGCTTTCTTT. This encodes CSVAGDTEAFF.

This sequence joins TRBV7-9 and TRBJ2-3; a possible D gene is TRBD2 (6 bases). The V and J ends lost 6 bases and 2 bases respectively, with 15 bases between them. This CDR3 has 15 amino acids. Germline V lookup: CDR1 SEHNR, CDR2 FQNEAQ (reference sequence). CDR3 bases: TGTGCCAGCAGGAAACTAGCAGCGAACACAGATACGCAGTATTTT. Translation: CASRKLAANTDTQYF. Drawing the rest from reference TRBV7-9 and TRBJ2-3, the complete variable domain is DTGVSQNPRHKITKRGQNVTFRCDPISEHNRLYWYRQTLGQGPEFLTYFQNEAQLEKSRLLSDRFSAERPKGSFSTLEIQRTEQGDSAMYLCASRKLAANTDTQYFGPGTRLTVL.